This paragraph reports one T cell receptor (beta chain). Its antigen remains unknown. V shed 1 base and J shed 5 bases, with 3 bases lying between them. Germline CDR1 reads LNHDA; CDR2 reads SQIVND (reference sequence). This CDR3 is 12 amino acids long. The data belong to a study of graft-versus-host responses after intestinal transplantation. Overall study context: The study gave all recipients anti-thymocyte globulin induction, then tacrolimus and steroids for 2 to 3 years.

Sequencing used immunoSEQ multiplex PCR; TCRdb keeps in-frame clones, though not all of them. In the table there are some 100,000 clones, 75% to 95% of which are singletons. The sequenced sample was unstimulated CD8+ T cells sorted from spleen or lymph node cells, obtained before intestinal transplant. The clonotype comes from a human donor who received an intestinal transplant. This chain joins TRBV19 and TRBJ1-5; D unclear. CDR3 DNA: TGTGCCAGTAGTATAGGTGATCAGCCCCAGCATTTT. It specifies CASSIGDQPQHF.